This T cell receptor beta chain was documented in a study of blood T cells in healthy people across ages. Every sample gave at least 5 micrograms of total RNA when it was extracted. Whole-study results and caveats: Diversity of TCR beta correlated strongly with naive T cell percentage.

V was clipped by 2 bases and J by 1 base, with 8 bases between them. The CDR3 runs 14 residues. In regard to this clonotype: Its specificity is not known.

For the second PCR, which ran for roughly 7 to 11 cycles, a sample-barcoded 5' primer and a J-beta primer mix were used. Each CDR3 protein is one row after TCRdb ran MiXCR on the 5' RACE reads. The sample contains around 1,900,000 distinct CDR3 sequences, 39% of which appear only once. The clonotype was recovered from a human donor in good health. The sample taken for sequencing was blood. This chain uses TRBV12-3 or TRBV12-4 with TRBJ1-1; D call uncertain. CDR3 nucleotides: TGTGCCAGCAGTTTACCTTTGCCGAACACTGAAGCTTTCTTT. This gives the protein CASSLPLPNTEAFF.